The sequence of this T cell receptor (beta chain) was determined in a study of T cells after somatic rescue of genetic block. The germline V and J ends were trimmed by 0 bases and 4 bases, with 11 bases remaining between them. CDR1 SGHRS and CDR2 YFSETQ come from the germline V gene. This CDR3 has 14 amino acids. Profiling relied on immunoSEQ multiplex PCR, and the TCRdb table lists in-frame clones only, not all of them. The table lists some 90,000 clones, 75% to 90% of them singletons, with approximately 1.5% in the top ten. The J gene is TRBJ2-7, the V gene TRBV5-1, with D hard to call. The sequenced material came from peripheral blood mononuclear cells (PBMCs). The receptor was derived from a woman aged 18-30 years. CDR3 in DNA: TGCGCCAGCAGCTTGGAAGCGCTCGGGTACGAGCAGTACTTC. It translates to CASSLEALGYEQYF.